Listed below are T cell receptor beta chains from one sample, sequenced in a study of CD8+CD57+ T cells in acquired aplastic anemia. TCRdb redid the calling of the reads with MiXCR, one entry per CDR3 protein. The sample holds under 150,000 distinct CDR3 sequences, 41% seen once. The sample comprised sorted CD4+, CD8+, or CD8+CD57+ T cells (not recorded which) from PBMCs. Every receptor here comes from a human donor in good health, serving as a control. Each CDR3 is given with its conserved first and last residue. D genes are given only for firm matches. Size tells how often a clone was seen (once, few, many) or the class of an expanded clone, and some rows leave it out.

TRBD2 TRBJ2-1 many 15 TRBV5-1 CASSLGTSGRREQFF TGCGCCAGCAGCTTGGGGACTAGCGGGAGACGGGAGCAGTTCTTC
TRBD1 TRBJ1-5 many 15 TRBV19 CASRLGGQINQPQHF TGTGCCAGCCGTTTAGGGGGCCAGATCAATCAGCCCCAGCATTTT
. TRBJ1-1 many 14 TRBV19 CASSLGLMNTEAFF TGTGCCAGTAGTCTGGGACTCATGAACACTGAAGCTTTCTTT
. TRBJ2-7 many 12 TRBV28 CASVKVTYEQYF TGTGCCAGCGTAAAAGTCACCTACGAGCAGTACTTC
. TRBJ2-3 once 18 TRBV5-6 CASSLFLQGTEDTDTQYF TGTGCCAGCAGCTTGTTTCTCCAGGGAACGGAGGACACAGATACGCAGTATTTT
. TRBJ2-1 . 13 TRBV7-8 CASSLGQNNEQFF TGTGCCAGCAGCCTAGGACAGAACAATGAGCAGTTCTTC
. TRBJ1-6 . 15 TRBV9 CAGSVDIGERSPLHF TGTGCCGGCAGCGTAGATATAGGGGAGCGTTCACCCCTCCACTTT
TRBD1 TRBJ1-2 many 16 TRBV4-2 CASSQVGDRELRGYTF TGTGCCAGCAGCCAAGTCGGGGACAGGGAATTGAGGGGCTACACCTTC
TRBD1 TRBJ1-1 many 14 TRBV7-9 CASSPSGSGTAAFF TGTGCCAGCAGCCCTAGCGGGTCCGGGACAGCAGCTTTCTTT
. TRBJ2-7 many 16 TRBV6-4 CASSDSLIPDSYEQYF TGTGCCAGCAGTGACTCTCTTATTCCGGACTCCTACGAGCAGTACTTC
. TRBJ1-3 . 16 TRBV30 CAWTRVGHRSGNTIYF TGTGCCTGGACGAGGGTAGGCCACCGCTCTGGAAACACCATATATTTT
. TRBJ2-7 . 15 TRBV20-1 CSARDGTDDSYEQYF TGCAGTGCTAGAGATGGGACCGACGACAGCTACGAGCAGTACTTC
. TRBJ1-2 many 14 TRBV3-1 CASSQATTNYGYTF TGTGCCAGCAGCCAGGCCACGACTAACTATGGCTACACCTTC
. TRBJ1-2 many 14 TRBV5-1 CASSYWAGRHGYTF TGTGCCAGCAGCTATTGGGCAGGCAGACATGGCTACACCTTC
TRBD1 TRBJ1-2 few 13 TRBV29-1 CSAGTGNVNGYTF TGCAGCGCTGGGACAGGGAACGTAAATGGCTACACCTTC
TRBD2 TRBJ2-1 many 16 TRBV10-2 CASSLPGTSGANEQFF TGCGCCAGCAGTTTACCCGGGACTAGCGGAGCGAATGAGCAGTTCTTC
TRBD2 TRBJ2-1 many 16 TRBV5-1 CASSRLAGGQYNEQFF TGCGCCAGCAGCCGGCTAGCGGGGGGGCAGTACAATGAGCAGTTCTTC
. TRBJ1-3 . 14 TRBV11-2 CASSPALGPNTIYF TGTGCCAGCAGCCCAGCCCTGGGGCCAAACACCATATATTTT
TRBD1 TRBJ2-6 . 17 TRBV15 CATSRRQGASGANVLTF TGTGCCACCAGCAGGAGACAGGGGGCGTCTGGGGCCAACGTCCTGACTTTC
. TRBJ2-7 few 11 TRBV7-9 CASSPGQEQYF TGTGCCAGCAGCCCAGGACAGGAGCAGTACTTC
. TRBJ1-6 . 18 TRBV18 CASSFIQGSETYNSPLHF TGTGCCAGCTCATTTATACAGGGTTCCGAAACTTATAATTCACCCCTCCACTTT
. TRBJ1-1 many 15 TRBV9 CASSEIRGTYTEAFF TGTGCCAGCAGCGAGATTCGGGGGACCTACACTGAAGCTTTCTTT
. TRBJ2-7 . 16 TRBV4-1 CASSQDVTSADYEQYF TGCGCCAGCAGCCAAGATGTGACCTCAGCGGACTACGAGCAGTACTTC
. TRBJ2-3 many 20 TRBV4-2 CASSPPASQIRTVRRDTQYF TGTGCCAGCAGCCCACCGGCCTCCCAGATTCGAACGGTCCGCCGAGATACGCAGTATTTT
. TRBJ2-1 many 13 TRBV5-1 CASRLPQSNEQFF TGCGCCAGCAGATTGCCCCAATCTAATGAGCAGTTCTTC
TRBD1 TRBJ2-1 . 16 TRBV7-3 CASSSPGQGLNNEQFF TGTGCCAGCAGCTCTCCGGGACAGGGGTTGAACAATGAGCAGTTCTTC
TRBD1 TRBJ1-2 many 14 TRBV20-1 CSARDPRTGDGYTF TGCAGTGCTAGAGATCCCCGGACAGGGGATGGCTACACCTTC
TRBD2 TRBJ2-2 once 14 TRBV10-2 CASRTSLGTGELFF TGCGCCAGCCGGACTAGTTTGGGCACCGGGGAGCTGTTTTTT
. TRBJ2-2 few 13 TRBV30 CAWSVQSTGELFF TGTGCCTGGAGTGTACAAAGCACCGGGGAGCTGTTTTTT
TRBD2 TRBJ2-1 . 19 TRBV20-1 CSASGTSGGASSSYNEQFF TGCAGTGCTTCCGGGACTAGCGGGGGGGCGAGTAGCTCCTACAATGAGCAGTTCTTC
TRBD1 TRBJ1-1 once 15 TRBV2 CASSEGDRGDAEAFF TGTGCCAGCAGTGAAGGGGACAGGGGGGACGCTGAAGCTTTCTTT
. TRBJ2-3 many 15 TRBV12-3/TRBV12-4 CASSFFGGSTDTQYF TGTGCCAGCAGTTTTTTTGGCGGGAGCACAGATACGCAGTATTTT
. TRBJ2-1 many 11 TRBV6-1 CVTGTSNEQFF TGTGTTACCGGGACCAGCAATGAGCAGTTCTTC
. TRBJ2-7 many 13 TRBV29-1 CSVVPSNSYEQYF TGCAGCGTTGTCCCCTCAAATTCTTACGAGCAGTACTTC
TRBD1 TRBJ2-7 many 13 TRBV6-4 CASSEDRGYEQYF TGTGCCAGCAGCGAAGACAGGGGCTACGAGCAGTACTTC
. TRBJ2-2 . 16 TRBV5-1 CASSPRGTRNTGELFF TGCGCCAGCAGCCCCCGGGGGACTCGTAACACCGGGGAGCTGTTCTTT
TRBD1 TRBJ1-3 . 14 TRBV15 CATSRTGTGNTIYF TGTGCCACCAGCAGGACAGGGACTGGAAACACCATATATTTT
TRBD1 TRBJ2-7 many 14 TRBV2 CASSEVQGAYEQYF TGTGCCAGCAGTGAAGTTCAGGGGGCCTACGAGCAGTACTTC
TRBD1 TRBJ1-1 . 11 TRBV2 CASSEGQEAFF TGTGCCAGCAGTGAGGGACAGGAAGCTTTCTTT
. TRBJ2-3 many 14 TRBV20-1 CSAPGQMSTDTQYF TGCAGTGCTCCGGGACAAATGAGCACAGATACGCAGTATTTT
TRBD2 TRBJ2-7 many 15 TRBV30 CAWSVLTSGPGEQYF TGTGCCTGGAGTGTACTGACTAGCGGACCGGGAGAGCAGTACTTC
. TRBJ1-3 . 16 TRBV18 CASSLTSQTSGNTIYF TGTGCCAGCTCACTGACATCTCAGACCTCTGGAAACACCATATATTTT
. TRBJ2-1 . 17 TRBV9 CASSVGGAQSSYNEQFF TGTGCCAGCAGCGTAGGAGGGGCCCAGAGCTCCTACAATGAGCAGTTCTTC
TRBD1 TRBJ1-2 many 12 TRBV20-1 CSQGAENYGYTF TGCAGTCAGGGGGCGGAAAACTATGGCTACACCTTC
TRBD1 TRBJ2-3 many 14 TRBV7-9 CASSWTGATDTQYF TGTGCCAGCAGCTGGACAGGGGCCACAGATACGCAGTATTTT
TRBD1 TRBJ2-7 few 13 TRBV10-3 CAIMTTGAYEQYF TGTGCCATCATGACGACAGGGGCCTACGAGCAGTACTTC
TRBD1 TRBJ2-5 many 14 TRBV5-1 CASSGGQGGETQYF TGCGCCAGCAGCGGGGGACAGGGGGGAGAGACCCAGTACTTC
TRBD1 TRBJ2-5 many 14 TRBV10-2 CASSATGEKETQYF TGCGCCAGCAGTGCTACAGGGGAGAAAGAGACCCAGTACTTC
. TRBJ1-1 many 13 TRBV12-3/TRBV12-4 CASSVDRGTEAFF TGTGCCAGCAGTGTGGACCGAGGCACTGAAGCTTTCTTT
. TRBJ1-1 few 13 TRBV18 CASSPGANNEAFF TGTGCCAGCTCACCGGGGGCCAATAATGAAGCTTTCTTT
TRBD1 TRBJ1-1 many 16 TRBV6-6 CASSYPRQGGSTEAFF TGTGCCAGCAGTTATCCTCGCCAGGGGGGCAGCACTGAAGCTTTCTTT
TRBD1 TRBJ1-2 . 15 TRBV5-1 CASSLAGGTDYGYTF TGCGCCAGCAGCTTGGCCGGGGGGACAGACTATGGCTACACCTTC
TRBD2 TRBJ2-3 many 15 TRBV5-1 CASSRSGGSTDTQYF TGCGCCAGCAGCCGCAGCGGGGGAAGCACAGATACGCAGTATTTT
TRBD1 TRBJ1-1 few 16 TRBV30 CAWSVLFGSRGTEAFF TGTGCCTGGAGTGTACTCTTTGGATCCAGGGGGACTGAAGCTTTCTTT
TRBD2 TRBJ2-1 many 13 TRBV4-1 CASSQDKGLAPFF TGCGCCAGCAGCCAAGATAAGGGACTAGCCCCGTTCTTC